The rows below give T cell receptor beta chains drawn from one sample of a study of stem cell transplantation in POMP-related autoinflammatory disease. The method was immunoSEQ multiplex PCR; TCRdb's version includes in-frame clones alone and lacks a portion of them. The sample includes over 9,500 clones, more than 75% of them seen just once. The input for sequencing was CD8+ T cells from PBMCs, taken before stem cell transplantation. These receptors all come from a human donor with POMP-related autoinflammation and immune dysregulation (PRAID). Both conserved end residues are part of each CDR3. A D gene is named only where the DNA matches it firmly. Not all rows give a size; the values are once, few, many and, for expanded clones, a class.

clone size,D gene,CDR3 length,V gene,J gene,CDR3 DNA,CDR3 protein
-,-,15,TRBV7-9,TRBJ1-4,TGTGCCAGCAGCCCGAGGGGGGGGAGGGATGAAAAACTGTTTTTT,CASSPRGGRDEKLFF
few,-,15,TRBV5-6,TRBJ2-7,TGTGCCAGCAGCTTTAGCGACAGGCCGATCTACGAGCAGTACTTC,CASSFSDRPIYEQYF
-,TRBD2,14,TRBV19,TRBJ2-2,TGTGCCAGTAGTATCATAGCGGGGGCCCGGGAGCTGTTTTTT,CASSIIAGARELFF
-,-,15,TRBV19,TRBJ1-6,TGTGCCAGTAAGACTAATTATGGGTATAATTCACCCCTCCACTTT,CASKTNYGYNSPLHF
-,-,11,TRBV19,TRBJ1-1,TGTGCCAGTATGGTAGGCACTGAAGCTTTCTTT,CASMVGTEAFF
-,TRBD1,16,TRBV28,TRBJ1-1,TGTGCCAGCATTTTAGCGACAGGGTGGGTTGGGACTGAAGCTTTCTTT,CASILATGWVGTEAFF
-,-,13,TRBV28,TRBJ2-7,TGTGCCAGCAGTTCGACAGCGCCGGACGAGCAGTACTTC,CASSSTAPDEQYF
-,-,17,TRBV6-1,TRBJ2-3,TGTGCCAGCAGTGCCACCCAAGTAGCGTTGATCACAGATACGCAGTATTTT,CASSATQVALITDTQYF
-,TRBD1,17,TRBV30,TRBJ2-5,TGTGCCTGGAGTGTACGGTGGGACAGCCGGGTGGGGGAGACCCAGTACTTC,CAWSVRWDSRVGETQYF
once,-,14,TRBV6-5,TRBJ1-6,TGTGCCAGCAGGGAGGATGTGGTGGAGTCACCCCTCCACTTT,CASREDVVESPLHF
-,-,13,TRBV29-1,TRBJ1-4,TGCAGCGTTGAACAGGTAGAGGGAGTAAAACTGTTTTTT,CSVEQVEGVKLFF
-,TRBD1,13,TRBV5-6,TRBJ1-2,TGTGCCAGCAGCGGACCCGGGACAGATGGCTACACCTTC,CASSGPGTDGYTF
-,TRBD2,17,TRBV27,TRBJ2-3,TGTGCCAGCAGTCTCGGGACTAGCGGGAGACCCACAGATACGCAGTATTTT,CASSLGTSGRPTDTQYF
-,TRBD1,15,TRBV5-1,TRBJ2-5,TGCGCCAGCAGTCGTTGGACAGGGGGACAAGAGACCCAGTACTTC,CASSRWTGGQETQYF
-,-,14,TRBV27,TRBJ1-5,TGTGCCAGCAGTTTGGGCTATAGCAATCAGCCCCAGCATTTT,CASSLGYSNQPQHF
-,-,13,TRBV28,TRBJ2-7,TGTGCCAGCACCCTCCTGAACGGCCACGAGCAGTACTTC,CASTLLNGHEQYF